A selection of T cell receptor beta chains follows, all from one sample in a study of T cell responses to AZD1222 COVID-19 vaccine. Using immunoSEQ multiplex PCR, the repertoire was profiled, and TCRdb retains in-frame clones only, with some absent. The table lists about 150,000 clones, over 85% of them singletons. The sample was peripheral blood, taken 28 days after the second AZD1222 dose. These receptor sequences come from an adult who received the AZD1222 COVID-19 vaccine. Each CDR3 is given without its conserved first and last residue. Fields, in order: J gene, V gene, D gene, CDR3 protein. The D gene is left open where the match is weak.

TRBJ1-4 TRBV2 NA ASRWLGEIEKLF
TRBJ2-5 TRBV29-1 TRBD2 SVAGGREQETQY
TRBJ1-2 TRBV7-9 NA ASSKGISYGYT
TRBJ1-2 TRBV30 TRBD1 AWFSPGTGVYGYT
TRBJ1-5 TRBV5-1 NA ASSLQGERHQPQH
TRBJ1-3 TRBV5-6 NA ASSSSAQTGNTIY
TRBJ2-6 TRBV11-2 NA ASSLGQFSGANVLT
TRBJ1-2 TRBV30 NA AWSLQGSYGYT
TRBJ2-7 TRBV29-1 TRBD1 SVEWGRDRGYEQY
TRBJ1-2 TRBV28 NA ASSSTLEDGYT
TRBJ1-5 TRBV30 NA AWSVSGNQPQH
TRBJ1-5 TRBV24-1 TRBD1 ATSLQGADQPQH
TRBJ1-4 TRBV30 NA AWSAQGTNEKLF
TRBJ1-4 TRBV10-3 TRBD1 AISESTGQGANEKLF
TRBJ1-1 TRBV4-3 NA ASSRGVGGPGSKQDAF
TRBJ2-2 TRBV30 TRBD2 AWGERDLNTGELF
TRBJ1-2 TRBV6-5 NA ASVDGYYGYT
TRBJ1-5 TRBV9 NA ASSVSRRPNDQPQH
TRBJ1-1 TRBV28 NA ASTSNRVGTEAF